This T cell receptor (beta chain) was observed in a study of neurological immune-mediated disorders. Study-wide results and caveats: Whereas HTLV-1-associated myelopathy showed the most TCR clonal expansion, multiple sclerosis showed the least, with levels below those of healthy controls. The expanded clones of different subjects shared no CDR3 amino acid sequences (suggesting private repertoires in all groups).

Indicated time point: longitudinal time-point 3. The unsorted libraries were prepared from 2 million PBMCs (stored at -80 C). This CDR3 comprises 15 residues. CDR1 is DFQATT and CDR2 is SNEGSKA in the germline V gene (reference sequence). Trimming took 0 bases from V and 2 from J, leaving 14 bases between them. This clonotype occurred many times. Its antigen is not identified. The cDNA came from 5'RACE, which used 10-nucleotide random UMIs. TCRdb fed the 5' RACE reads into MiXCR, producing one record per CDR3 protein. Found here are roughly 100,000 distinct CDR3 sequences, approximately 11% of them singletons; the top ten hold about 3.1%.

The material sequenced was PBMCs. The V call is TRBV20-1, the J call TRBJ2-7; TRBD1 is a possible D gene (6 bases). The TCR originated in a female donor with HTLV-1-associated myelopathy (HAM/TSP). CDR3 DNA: TGCAGTGCTAGAGACCCCAGGGGCAGCCCCTACGAGCAGTACTTC. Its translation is CSARDPRGSPYEQYF.